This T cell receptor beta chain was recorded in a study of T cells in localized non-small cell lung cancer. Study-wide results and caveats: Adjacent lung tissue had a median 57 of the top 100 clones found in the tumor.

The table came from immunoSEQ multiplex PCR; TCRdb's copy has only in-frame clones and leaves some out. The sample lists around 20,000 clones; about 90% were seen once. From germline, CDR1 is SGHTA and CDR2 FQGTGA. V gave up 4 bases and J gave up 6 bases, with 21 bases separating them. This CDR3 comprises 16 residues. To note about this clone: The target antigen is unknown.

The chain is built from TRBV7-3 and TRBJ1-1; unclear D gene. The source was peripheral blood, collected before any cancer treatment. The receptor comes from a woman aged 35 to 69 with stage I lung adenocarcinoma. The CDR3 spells CASSSGGWGGRAEAFF. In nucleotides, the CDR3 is TGTGCCAGCAGCTCCGGTGGATGGGGAGGGAGGGCTGAAGCTTTCTTT.